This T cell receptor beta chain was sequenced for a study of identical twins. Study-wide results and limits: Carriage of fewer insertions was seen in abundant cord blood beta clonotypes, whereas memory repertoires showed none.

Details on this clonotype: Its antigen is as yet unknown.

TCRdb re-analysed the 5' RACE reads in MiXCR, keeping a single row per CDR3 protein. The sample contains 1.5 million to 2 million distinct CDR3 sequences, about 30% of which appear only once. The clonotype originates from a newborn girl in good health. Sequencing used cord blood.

The CDR3 protein is CTPAGGLTDTQYF. DNA for the CDR3: TGTACCCCAGCGGGAGGGTTGACAGATACGCAGTATTTT. The J gene is TRBJ2-3, the V gene TRBV6-5; TRBD2 agrees at 10 bases. The CDR3 consists of 13 residues. CDR1 and CDR2 from the germline V gene are MNHEY and SVGAGI.